This T cell receptor (beta chain) originates from a study of blood T cell repertoires in COVID-19. The wider study: Some COVID-19 samples were acute and others convalescent; all came from the United States, Italy and Spain.

Original handling: Reference gene primers were amplified, and this amplification served to estimate nucleated cell counts. Libraries were prepared by immunoSEQ multiplex PCR; TCRdb keeps only in-frame clonotypes and omits some of them. For V, J and clone size, that table is used; D and trimming come from the DNA. The sample holds 210,000 or so clones, approximately 84% seen once. Trimming stripped 1 base from V and 11 bases from J, with 14 bases between. CDR3 length: 13 amino acids. Germline CDR1 LGHDT, CDR2 YNNKEL (reference sequence). Ages ranged from roughly 18 to 95 years, with residence in around 24 US areas. Two negative PCRs, clearance, or symptom resolution had been documented for recovered Cohort 3 donors.

Sequenced: PBMCs or T cells enriched from blood (not recorded which). The rearrangement joins TRBV3-1 (or the pseudogene TRBV3-2) to TRBJ1-1; no definite D call. This receptor was identified in a man aged 60 to 75 who had recovered from COVID-19. In nucleotides, the CDR3 is TGTGCCAGCAGCCAAGGGAGCTACGGCGTGGCTTTCTTT. Translating gives CASSQGSYGVAFF.